What follows are 30 T cell receptor beta chains derived from one specimen sequenced in a study of early T cells in non-severe SARS-CoV-2 infection. TCRdb itself ran the 5' RACE reads through MiXCR, one entry per CDR3 protein. The data show about 80,000 distinct CDR3 sequences, 13% to 15% seen once. The specimen sequenced was whole blood. The receptors shown here come from an adult who was a healthcare worker with PCR-confirmed SARS-CoV-2 infection or an uninfected control (not recorded which).

In its sample, this clonotype was seen a few times. The chain links TRBV5-6 to TRBJ2-3; D is possibly TRBD1 (6 bases). The CDR3 is 16 amino acids. CDR1 and CDR2 (germline): SGHDT, YYEEEE. V was trimmed by 1 base and J by 6 bases, leaving 18 bases between them. For the CDR3, the DNA is TGTGCCAGCAGCTTGACTACAGGGTCTGTCACCGATACGCAGTATTTT. Protein product: CASSLTTGSVTDTQYF.

The chain combines TRBV10-3 with TRBJ1-5; D gene uncertain. CDR3 size: 11 residues. Germline V gene sequence: CDR1 ENHRY, CDR2 SYGVKD. V dropped 3 bases and J dropped 11 bases, with 8 bases sitting between them. The CDR3 spells CAISDGIAQHF. The CDR3 DNA follows: TGTGCCATCAGTGATGGGATCGCCCAGCATTTT.

V is TRBV20-1 and J is TRBJ1-4; D ambiguous. Trimming pared 0 bases from V and 6 bases from J, leaving 8 bases between. Germline V lookup: CDR1 DFQATT, CDR2 SNEGSKA (reference sequence). This CDR3 contains 13 residues. The CDR3 spells CSARDQFDEKLFF. The CDR3 coding sequence is TGCAGTGCTAGAGATCAGTTCGATGAAAAACTGTTTTTT.

In this sample, this clonotype turned up a few times. The rearrangement joins TRBV7-2 to TRBJ1-5; no clear D gene. CDR3 length: 20 amino acids. Trimming removed 5 bases from V and 2 bases from J, with 28 bases in between. Germline CDR1 reads SGHTA; CDR2 reads FQGNSA. This CDR3 is CASSPNRKEGGVFGNQPQHF. CDR3 nucleotides: TGTGCCAGCAGCCCCAATCGGAAGGAGGGAGGAGTGTTTGGCAATCAGCCCCAGCATTTT.

CDR3 loop: CASSLRVPEKLFF. The CDR3 DNA is TGTGCCAGCAGCTTAAGAGTCCCAGAAAAACTGTTTTTT. The gene calls are TRBV7-2 and TRBJ1-4, with D unclear. The CDR3 has 13 amino acids. V was clipped by 2 bases and J by 8 bases, with 9 bases between them. Germline assignment: CDR1 SGHTA and CDR2 FQGNSA. Together with reference TRBV7-2 and TRBJ1-4, the CDR3 gives the full variable domain: GAGVSQSPSNKVTEKGKDVELRCDPISGHTALYWYRQSLGQGLEFLIYFQGNSAPDKSGLPSDRFSAERTGGSVSTLTIQRTQQEDSAVYLCASSLRVPEKLFFGSGTQLSVL.

This clonotype was seen a handful of times. The chain uses TRBV12-3 or TRBV12-4 and TRBJ2-5; D gene unclear. Between the trimmed V and J ends, which lost 3 bases and 3 bases, there was a span of 8 bases. This CDR3 is 13 amino acids long. This CDR3 reads CASSFGRKETQYF. The CDR3 DNA sequence: TGTGCCAGCAGTTTTGGCAGAAAAGAGACCCAGTACTTC.

The chain joins TRBV28 to TRBJ2-7; tentative D call: TRBD2 (5 bases). Germline loops: CDR1 MDHEN, CDR2 SYDVKM. This CDR3 has 11 residues. The V end was cut by 11 bases, the J end by 4 bases, with 12 bases between. CDR3: CAGLRVYEQYF. CDR3 bases: TGTGCCGGCCTGAGGGTTTACGAGCAGTACTTC.

V is TRBV15 and J is TRBJ2-5; 7 bases line up with TRBD1. The CDR3 loop spans 14 amino acids. CDR1 and CDR2 from the germline V gene are LNHNV and YYDKDF (reference sequence). With 3 bases clipped from V and 5 bases from J, the junction kept 6 bases outside the gene matches. CDR3 nucleotide sequence: TGTGCCACCAGCAGGACAGGGAGTTTCGAGACCCAGTACTTC. The encoded protein is CATSRTGSFETQYF.

V and J are TRBV19 and TRBJ2-7; TRBD2 aligns across 11 bases. V was clipped by 10 bases and J by 0 bases; unmatched bases: 11. The CDR3 totals 16 residues. Germline V gene data show CDR1 as LNHDA and CDR2 as SQIVND (reference sequence). The CDR3 DNA is TGTGCCATCCTTTATTCTAGCGGGGGGACCTCCTACGAGCAGTACTTC. Encoded protein: CAILYSSGGTSYEQYF.

This chain uses TRBV28 with TRBJ2-1; 7 positions agree with TRBD2. This CDR3 has 15 amino acids. Germline CDR1 is MDHEN and CDR2 is SYDVKM. V gave up 5 bases and J gave up 1 base; unmatched junction bases: 5. Written as DNA, the CDR3 is TGTGCCAGCAGTCCAGCGGGGCGGTCCTACAATGAGCAGTTCTTC. Amino acid sequence: CASSPAGRSYNEQFF.

This clonotype was recorded a few times. V is TRBV9 and J is TRBJ1-4, with D maybe TRBD1 (6 bases). Trimming removed 0 bases from V and 4 bases from J, with 13 bases in between. There are 16 residues in the CDR3. CDR1 and CDR2 from the germline V gene are SGDLS and YYNGEE. The CDR3 DNA reads as TGTGCCAGCAGCGTAGATACCGGACAGTTTAATGAAAAACTGTTTTTT. Protein: CASSVDTGQFNEKLFF.

Within the sample, this clonotype is medium-sized. The chain combines TRBV29-1 with TRBJ2-7; 11 bases line up with TRBD2. CDR1 and CDR2 (germline): SQVTM, ANQGSEA. The CDR3 has 13 residues. V gave up 5 bases and J gave up 5 bases; unmatched junction bases: 5. In DNA form, the CDR3 reads TGCAGCGTTACCGGGACTAGCGGACACGAGCAGTACTTC. Its protein product is CSVTGTSGHEQYF.

This clonotype was recorded at least ten times. The chain uses TRBV29-1 and TRBJ2-3; D gene ambiguous. V was shortened by 4 bases and J by 2 bases, with 10 bases between the two germline ends. Per the germline V gene, CDR1 is SQVTM and CDR2 is ANQGSEA. This CDR3 is built from 13 residues. The CDR3 DNA reads as TGCAGCGTTGTGTTACGGTACACAGATACGCAGTATTTT. Amino acid sequence: CSVVLRYTDTQYF.

In its sample, this clonotype was seen a few times. The gene calls are TRBV12-3 or TRBV12-4 and TRBJ2-3, with TRBD1 matching 8 bases. V was pared by 3 bases and J by 3 bases, with 2 bases of the junction left unmatched. The CDR3 has 14 residues. CDR3 bases: TGTGCCAGCAGTTTCAGGGACAGGACAGATACGCAGTATTTT. It is translated as CASSFRDRTDTQYF.

This clonotype was counted a few times. The V gene is TRBV4-2, the J gene TRBJ1-1; D may be TRBD1 (5 bases). The length of the CDR3 is 12 residues. Trimming left V 3 bases short and J 10 bases short, with 12 bases between. CDR1 is LGHNA, CDR2 YNFKEQ, per germline. The CDR3 DNA reads TGTGCCAGCAGCCAGACAGAGGCGGGAGCTTTCTTT. This encodes CASSQTEAGAFF.

This clonotype was seen only a few times. The CDR3 here is CASSARLGQSYNEQFF. The CDR3, as DNA: TGTGCCAGCAGCGCCCGACTGGGGCAATCCTACAATGAGCAGTTCTTC. The J gene is TRBJ2-1, the V gene TRBV9; D may be TRBD1 (5 bases). With 3 bases removed from V and 1 base from J, the gap between germline ends came to 14 bases. Germline-derived CDR1 and CDR2 are SGDLS and YYNGEE. The CDR3 loop spans 16 amino acids.

The V gene is TRBV12-3 or TRBV12-4, the J gene TRBJ2-7; TRBD2 might be the D (6 bases). The V gene lost 0 bases and the J gene lost 2 bases, with 8 bases spanning the gap. This CDR3 has 14 amino acids. The CDR3 reads CASSLADYTYEQYF. For the CDR3, the DNA is TGTGCCAGCAGTTTAGCGGACTACACCTACGAGCAGTACTTC.

This clonotype was counted between two and nine times. The rearrangement uses TRBV7-3 and TRBJ2-1; 7 bases agree with TRBD2. The CDR3 runs to 15 residues. J lost 8 bases, V lost 5 bases, and 12 bases had no gene match. Looked up from germline, CDR1 is SGHTA and CDR2 is FQGTGA. The CDR3 sequence: CASSRAGLVLDEQFF. The CDR3 coding sequence is TGTGCCAGCAGCCGCGCTGGACTAGTCTTAGATGAGCAGTTCTTC.

The J gene is TRBJ2-7, the V gene TRBV11-1; D is undetermined. Germline V gene lookup returns CDR1 SGHAT and CDR2 FQDESV (reference sequence). The CDR3 consists of 13 residues. Trimming took 5 bases from V and 3 from J, leaving 11 bases between them. CDR3 in DNA: TGTGCCAGCAGCCGTCAGTCTTTCTACGAGCAGTACTTC. Translating it yields CASSRQSFYEQYF. Full variable domain (missing parts from reference TRBV11-1 and TRBJ2-7): EAEVAQSPRYKITEKSQAVAFWCDPISGHATLYWYRQILGQGPELLVQFQDESVVDDSQLPKDRFSAERLKGVDSTLKIQPAELGDSAMYLCASSRQSFYEQYFGPGTRLTVT.

This clonotype was seen a single time. V is TRBV28 and J is TRBJ1-2; no clear D. This CDR3 spans 15 amino acids. Trimming removed 7 bases from V and 0 bases from J, with 15 bases in between. Germline lookup yields CDR1 MDHEN and CDR2 SYDVKM. CDR3 region: CASKHAIPTNYGYTF. The CDR3 region has the DNA TGTGCCAGCAAACACGCGATTCCCACTAACTATGGCTACACCTTC.

This clonotype was recorded a few times. The V call is TRBV28, the J call TRBJ2-1; possibly TRBD1 for D (6 bases). The CDR3 is 14 residues long. Trimming took off 6 bases at V and 7 bases at J, with 16 bases between the two ends. CDR1 and CDR2 (germline): MDHEN, SYDVKM. The chain's CDR3 is CASRIQGSRNEQFF. CDR3 coding DNA: TGTGCCAGCAGGATACAGGGATCACGGAATGAGCAGTTCTTC.

The sample holds a few counts of this clonotype. V and J are TRBV5-6 and TRBJ2-1, with 7 bases fitting TRBD1. Germline loops: CDR1 SGHDT, CDR2 YYEEEE. V gave up 1 base and J gave up 2 bases; unmatched junction bases: 3. The CDR3 length is 15 residues. CDR3 residues: CASSLRGRPYNEQFF. The CDR3 DNA is TGTGCCAGCAGCTTGAGGGGGCGACCCTACAATGAGCAGTTCTTC.

This clonotype has only a few counts. This sequence joins TRBV6-2 or TRBV6-3 and TRBJ2-2; D remains unclear. Germline assignment: CDR1 MNHEY and CDR2 SVGEGT. The CDR3 spans 16 residues. The ends were cut back, 0 bases at V and 5 bases at J, with 13 bases in the middle. CDR3 residues: CASSYSKQSITGELFF. The CDR3 DNA reads TGTGCCAGCAGTTACTCGAAGCAGTCTATAACCGGGGAGCTGTTTTTT.

A few counts support this clonotype. V gene TRBV30 combines with J gene TRBJ2-2; TRBD2 aligns across 8 bases. The CDR3 extends over 14 amino acids. Germline V gives CDR1 GTSNPN, CDR2 SVGIG (reference sequence). V shed 3 bases, J shed 5 bases, and the junction held 5 bases outside the gene matches. The CDR3 sequence: CAWSRGGRTGELFF. The CDR3 region has the DNA TGTGCCTGGAGCCGGGGGGGCCGGACCGGGGAGCTGTTTTTT.

This clonotype has more than one count but fewer than ten. The chain uses TRBV20-1 and TRBJ2-7, with TRBD1 matching over 7 bases. This CDR3 is built from 14 residues. Germline V lookup: CDR1 DFQATT, CDR2 SNEGSKA (reference sequence). V lost 6 bases and J lost 7; bases outside the gene matches: 15. The CDR3 sequence: CSARKQGPPGEQYF. The CDR3 bases are TGCAGTGCGAGGAAACAGGGGCCTCCGGGAGAGCAGTACTTC.

The V gene is TRBV7-3, the J gene TRBJ2-2; perhaps D is TRBD1 or TRBD2 (5 bases each). V was clipped by 2 bases and J by 1 base, with 11 bases between them. The CDR3 runs 16 residues. Germline loops: CDR1 SGHTA, CDR2 FQGTGA. CDR3: CASSLPHGGNTGELFF. DNA for the CDR3: TGTGCCAGCAGCTTACCGCATGGGGGGAACACCGGGGAGCTGTTTTTT.

In this sample, this clonotype turned up a few times. This chain connects TRBV6-5 to TRBJ2-7; 10 bases agree with TRBD1. Germline V gives CDR1 MNHEY, CDR2 SVGAGI. V lost 6 bases, J lost 7 bases, and 12 bases stayed unmatched. CDR3 length: 15 amino acids. CDR3 protein: CASSRQGANLVEQYF. CDR3 nucleotide sequence: TGTGCCAGCAGCAGACAGGGGGCGAACTTAGTAGAGCAGTACTTC.

This rearrangement joins TRBV7-2 to TRBJ1-2; a possible D gene is TRBD1 (6 bases). Trimming took off 1 base at V and 4 bases at J, with 10 bases between the two ends. The CDR3 totals 14 residues. Germline lookup yields CDR1 SGHTA and CDR2 FQGNSA. The DNA of the CDR3 is TGTGCCAGCAGCTTAGTCGACAGGCTCTATGGCTACACCTTC. Protein product: CASSLVDRLYGYTF.

The chain is built from TRBV5-1 and TRBJ2-7; D is ambiguous. CDR1 is SGHRS and CDR2 is YFSETQ in the germline V gene. Between the trimmed V and J ends, which lost 8 bases and 8 bases, there was a span of 20 bases. This CDR3 is 13 amino acids long. The CDR3 region has the DNA TGCGCCAGTCACATCGACGGATCCCCAAAGCAGTACTTC. Residues: CASHIDGSPKQYF.

This clonotype has just a few counts. The chain is built from TRBV27 and TRBJ1-5; D not certain. V lost 3 bases to trimming and J lost 2 bases, with 8 bases between them. Germline V gene lookup returns CDR1 MNHEY and CDR2 SMNVEV (reference sequence). This CDR3 region has 14 residues. CDR3 sequence reads: CASSLFGRNQPQHF. The CDR3 DNA sequence: TGTGCCAGCAGTTTGTTCGGTCGCAATCAGCCCCAGCATTTT.